These T cell receptor beta chains were read from a single sample in a study of T-cell reconstitution after alpha-beta-depleted transplantation in children. TCRdb passed the PCR reads through MiXCR, listing each CDR3 protein once. Of approximately 640,000 distinct CDR3 sequences in the sample, 16% are singletons; the top ten hold 1.1%. This material consisted of PBMCs from the stem cell graft donor, taken from the stem cell graft. All receptors come from a human donor who donated a stem cell graft to a child with acute myeloid leukemia. Both conserved end residues are part of each CDR3. A D gene is named only where the DNA matches it firmly. Clone size is shown for a subset of rows, as once, few, many or a class of expanded clone.

abundance: many; j_gene: TRBJ2-2; d_gene: TRBD2; v_gene: TRBV6-5; CDR3aa: CASRTGGAWLSGELFF; CDR3nt: TGTGCCAGCAGAACGGGGGGGGCGTGGTTATCCGGGGAGCTGTTTTTT
abundance: many; j_gene: TRBJ1-2; d_gene: TRBD1; v_gene: TRBV7-2; CDR3aa: CASSADRGLKYTF; CDR3nt: TGTGCCAGCAGCGCGGACAGGGGCCTCAAGTACACCTTC
abundance: few; j_gene: TRBJ1-5; d_gene: -; v_gene: TRBV29-1; CDR3aa: CSASTGKLSNQPQHF; CDR3nt: TGCAGCGCATCTACAGGGAAGCTGAGCAATCAGCCCCAGCATTTT
abundance: few; j_gene: TRBJ1-5; d_gene: TRBD1; v_gene: TRBV10-3; CDR3aa: CAISETGTGPLRHQPQHF; CDR3nt: TGTGCCATCAGTGAAACCGGGACAGGCCCCTTGCGCCATCAGCCCCAGCATTTT
abundance: many; j_gene: TRBJ2-3; d_gene: TRBD2; v_gene: TRBV20-1; CDR3aa: CSARSSGGRTDTQYF; CDR3nt: TGCAGTGCTAGATCTAGCGGGGGGCGCACAGATACGCAGTATTTT
abundance: many; j_gene: TRBJ2-7; d_gene: -; v_gene: TRBV7-2; CDR3aa: CASSLGSYSYEQYF; CDR3nt: TGTGCCAGCAGCTTAGGCTCTTACTCCTACGAGCAGTACTTC
abundance: many; j_gene: TRBJ1-1; d_gene: -; v_gene: TRBV20-1; CDR3aa: CSAPLGREAFF; CDR3nt: TGCAGTGCTCCCCTCGGGCGCGAAGCTTTCTTT
abundance: many; j_gene: TRBJ2-5; d_gene: TRBD2; v_gene: TRBV6-1; CDR3aa: CASSPAGVETQYF; CDR3nt: TGTGCCAGCAGTCCAGCGGGGGTGGAGACCCAGTACTTC
abundance: many; j_gene: TRBJ2-7; d_gene: TRBD2; v_gene: TRBV6-1; CDR3aa: CASRLSGLAGTEQYF; CDR3nt: TGTGCCAGCAGACTATCGGGACTAGCGGGGACCGAGCAGTACTTC
abundance: -; j_gene: TRBJ2-2; d_gene: -; v_gene: TRBV6-2/TRBV6-3; CDR3aa: CASKFMSGTGELFF; CDR3nt: TGTGCCAGCAAGTTCATGTCAGGAACCGGGGAGCTGTTTTTT
abundance: -; j_gene: TRBJ2-1; d_gene: TRBD1; v_gene: TRBV29-1; CDR3aa: CSGGDRGLASEQFF; CDR3nt: TGCAGCGGCGGGGACAGGGGATTAGCCAGTGAGCAGTTCTTC
abundance: many; j_gene: TRBJ2-7; d_gene: -; v_gene: TRBV20-1; CDR3aa: CSARDYLGESYEQYF; CDR3nt: TGCAGTGCTAGGGACTACCTCGGGGAATCCTACGAGCAGTACTTC
abundance: many; j_gene: TRBJ1-2; d_gene: TRBD1; v_gene: TRBV20-1; CDR3aa: CSADAPGQGYGYTF; CDR3nt: TGCAGTGCTGATGCTCCGGGACAGGGTTATGGCTACACCTTC
abundance: few; j_gene: TRBJ2-7; d_gene: TRBD1; v_gene: TRBV7-6; CDR3aa: CASSRPGQGFYEQYF; CDR3nt: TGTGCCAGCAGCCGACCGGGACAGGGCTTTTACGAGCAGTACTTC
abundance: many; j_gene: TRBJ2-7; d_gene: -; v_gene: TRBV29-1; CDR3aa: CSVVFPLSRNEQYF; CDR3nt: TGCAGCGTTGTGTTCCCCTTGAGCCGGAACGAGCAGTACTTC
abundance: -; j_gene: TRBJ2-1; d_gene: TRBD2; v_gene: TRBV20-1; CDR3aa: CVNSGDPSSYNEQFF; CDR3nt: TGCGTTAATAGCGGGGACCCCAGCTCCTACAATGAGCAGTTCTTC
abundance: -; j_gene: TRBJ2-5; d_gene: -; v_gene: TRBV7-2; CDR3aa: CASSFPSRMETQYF; CDR3nt: TGTGCCAGCAGCTTTCCATCTAGGATGGAGACCCAGTACTTC
abundance: -; j_gene: TRBJ1-1; d_gene: -; v_gene: TRBV5-6; CDR3aa: CASSFFRNTEAFF; CDR3nt: TGTGCCAGCAGCTTTTTCAGAAACACTGAAGCTTTCTTT
abundance: -; j_gene: TRBJ2-3; d_gene: -; v_gene: TRBV27; CDR3aa: CASIGDTQYF; CDR3nt: TGTGCCAGCATTGGAGATACGCAGTATTTT
abundance: few; j_gene: TRBJ2-2; d_gene: TRBD2; v_gene: TRBV29-1; CDR3aa: CSALAGVLNTGELFF; CDR3nt: TGCAGCGCTCTAGCGGGGGTGCTGAACACCGGGGAGCTGTTTTTT
abundance: once; j_gene: TRBJ2-1; d_gene: TRBD2; v_gene: TRBV10-2; CDR3aa: CSSSVLADYGGNEQFF; CDR3nt: TGCTCCAGCAGTGTACTAGCGGACTATGGGGGCAATGAGCAGTTCTTC
abundance: once; j_gene: TRBJ1-1; d_gene: -; v_gene: TRBV25-1; CDR3aa: CASSEFEPGVGEAFF; CDR3nt: TGTGCCAGCAGTGAATTTGAGCCAGGGGTGGGTGAAGCTTTCTTT
abundance: once; j_gene: TRBJ1-2; d_gene: TRBD1; v_gene: TRBV7-8; CDR3aa: CASSPGTGTINYGYTF; CDR3nt: TGTGCCAGCAGCCCCGGGACAGGGACGATTAACTATGGCTACACCTTC
abundance: many; j_gene: TRBJ2-5; d_gene: -; v_gene: TRBV6-1; CDR3aa: CASSEIETQYF; CDR3nt: TGTGCCAGCAGTGAAATAGAGACCCAGTACTTC
abundance: many; j_gene: TRBJ2-3; d_gene: TRBD2; v_gene: TRBV20-1; CDR3aa: CSANGGVFALTDTQYF; CDR3nt: TGCAGTGCTAACGGGGGGGTATTCGCCCTCACAGATACGCAGTATTTT
abundance: -; j_gene: TRBJ1-4; d_gene: TRBD1; v_gene: TRBV15; CDR3aa: CATRWTGHEKLFF; CDR3nt: TGTGCCACCCGGTGGACAGGTCATGAAAAACTGTTTTTT
abundance: few; j_gene: TRBJ1-6; d_gene: -; v_gene: TRBV5-1; CDR3aa: CASSLEGYPPLHF; CDR3nt: TGCGCCAGCAGCTTGGAAGGGTACCCACCCCTCCACTTT
abundance: -; j_gene: TRBJ2-3; d_gene: TRBD2; v_gene: TRBV12-3/TRBV12-4; CDR3aa: CASSRLAGVSDTQYF; CDR3nt: TGTGCCAGCAGTAGGCTAGCGGGGGTTTCAGATACGCAGTATTTT
abundance: many; j_gene: TRBJ1-1; d_gene: TRBD1; v_gene: TRBV6-5; CDR3aa: CASSYDRGTEAFF; CDR3nt: TGTGCCAGCAGTTACGACAGGGGAACTGAAGCTTTCTTT
abundance: -; j_gene: TRBJ1-5; d_gene: -; v_gene: TRBV5-1; CDR3aa: CASSLDSSNQPPHF; CDR3nt: TGCGCCAGCAGCTTGGATAGTAGCAATCAGCCCCCGCATTTT
abundance: few; j_gene: TRBJ2-5; d_gene: -; v_gene: TRBV12-3/TRBV12-4; CDR3aa: CASSPYGGETQYF; CDR3nt: TGTGCCAGCAGTCCCTATGGAGGAGAGACCCAGTACTTC
abundance: many; j_gene: TRBJ2-7; d_gene: -; v_gene: TRBV20-1; CDR3aa: CSAGGTGGIYEQYF; CDR3nt: TGCAGTGCGGGGGGGACAGGAGGGATCTACGAGCAGTACTTC
abundance: -; j_gene: TRBJ1-4; d_gene: -; v_gene: TRBV4-3; CDR3aa: CASSQLQGNGEKLFF; CDR3nt: TGCGCCAGCAGCCAGCTACAGGGTAATGGGGAAAAACTGTTTTTT
abundance: -; j_gene: TRBJ1-2; d_gene: -; v_gene: TRBV20-1; CDR3aa: CSAREREIYGYTF; CDR3nt: TGCAGTGCTAGAGAAAGGGAGATCTATGGCTACACCTTC
abundance: -; j_gene: TRBJ2-6; d_gene: -; v_gene: TRBV3-1; CDR3aa: CASSQDRGAGANVPTF; CDR3nt: TGTGCCAGCAGCCAAGATCGAGGGGCTGGGGCCAACGTCCCGACTTTC
abundance: many; j_gene: TRBJ2-6; d_gene: -; v_gene: TRBV5-1; CDR3aa: CASMMGLSSGANVLTF; CDR3nt: TGCGCCAGCATGATGGGGTTGAGCTCTGGGGCCAACGTCCTGACTTTC
abundance: -; j_gene: TRBJ1-5; d_gene: -; v_gene: TRBV20-1; CDR3aa: CCARGPARTASNQPQHF; CDR3nt: TGCTGTGCTAGAGGCCCCGCCCGGACAGCTAGCAATCAGCCCCAGCATTTT
abundance: many; j_gene: TRBJ2-7; d_gene: -; v_gene: TRBV20-1; CDR3aa: CSATWAQAYEQYF; CDR3nt: TGCAGTGCTACTTGGGCGCAAGCCTACGAGCAGTACTTC
abundance: -; j_gene: TRBJ2-1; d_gene: -; v_gene: TRBV7-9; CDR3aa: CASSLAEQFF; CDR3nt: TGTGCCAGCAGCTTAGCTGAGCAGTTCTTC
abundance: many; j_gene: TRBJ2-3; d_gene: TRBD2; v_gene: TRBV20-1; CDR3aa: CSAERELTDTQYF; CDR3nt: TGCAGTGCAGAGCGGGAGCTCACAGATACGCAGTATTTT
abundance: many; j_gene: TRBJ1-3; d_gene: -; v_gene: TRBV20-1; CDR3aa: CSARWIPGRLF; CDR3nt: TGCAGTGCTAGATGGATTCCGGGACGGCTTTTT
abundance: -; j_gene: TRBJ2-1; d_gene: -; v_gene: TRBV7-2; CDR3aa: CASSPDNRLGNEQFF; CDR3nt: TGTGCCAGCAGCCCCGACAATCGTTTGGGCAATGAGCAGTTCTTC
abundance: -; j_gene: TRBJ1-2; d_gene: -; v_gene: TRBV12-3/TRBV12-4; CDR3aa: CASSPSRGGGYTF; CDR3nt: TGTGCCAGCAGTCCCTCTCGAGGGGGAGGCTACACCTTC
abundance: few; j_gene: TRBJ2-7; d_gene: TRBD1; v_gene: TRBV12-3/TRBV12-4; CDR3aa: CASGPSDRGSDYEQYF; CDR3nt: TGTGCCAGCGGACCCTCCGACAGGGGAAGCGACTACGAGCAGTACTTC
abundance: few; j_gene: TRBJ2-2; d_gene: TRBD1; v_gene: TRBV30; CDR3aa: CAWSDRDRDTGELFF; CDR3nt: TGTGCCTGGAGTGACAGGGACAGGGACACCGGGGAGCTGTTTTTT
abundance: few; j_gene: TRBJ2-4; d_gene: TRBD2; v_gene: TRBV4-3; CDR3aa: CASSQYSGGPRGNIQYF; CDR3nt: TGCGCCAGCAGCCAATATTCGGGGGGGCCGCGAGGAAACATTCAGTACTTC
abundance: -; j_gene: TRBJ1-3; d_gene: -; v_gene: TRBV5-1; CDR3aa: CASSPGVEGNTIYF; CDR3nt: TGCGCCAGCAGCCCAGGGGTGGAAGGAAACACCATATATTTT